This T cell receptor beta chain was identified during a study of patients and donors after allogeneic stem cell transplantation. CDR3 size: 20 residues. Germline V gives CDR1 SGHVS, CDR2 FNYEAQ. Unmatched junction bases numbered 18, after V lost 3 bases and J lost 2 bases. This clonotype was found once. TCRdb processed the RT-PCR reads anew with MiXCR; each CDR3 protein has one entry. The profile shows fewer than 180,000 distinct CDR3 sequences, 37% of them singletons. V gene TRBV7-6 combines with J gene TRBJ2-3; 9 positions agree with TRBD2. The receptor was derived from a human donor who was either an allogeneic HSCT recipient or a stem cell or donor lymphocyte infusion donor (not recorded which). It is not recorded whose cells these are; they may come from a transplant donor. Sequences were obtained from blood, either unsorted or a sorted T cell fraction (not recorded which). The CDR3 nucleotides read TGTGCCAGCAGCTTGGGGTCCAAAAAGTCAGCGGGGGGAATCACAGATACGCAGTATTTT. It translates to CASSLGSKKSAGGITDTQYF.